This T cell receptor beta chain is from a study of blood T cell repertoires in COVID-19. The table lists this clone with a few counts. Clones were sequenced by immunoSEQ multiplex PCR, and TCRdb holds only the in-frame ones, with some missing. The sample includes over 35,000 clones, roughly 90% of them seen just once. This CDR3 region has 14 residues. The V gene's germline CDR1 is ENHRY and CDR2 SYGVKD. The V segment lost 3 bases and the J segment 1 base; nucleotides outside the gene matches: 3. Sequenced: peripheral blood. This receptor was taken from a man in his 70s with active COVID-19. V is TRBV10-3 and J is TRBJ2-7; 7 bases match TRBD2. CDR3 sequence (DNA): TGTGCCATCAGTGAACCCGGGGGGTCCTACGAGCAGTACTTC. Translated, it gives CAISEPGGSYEQYF.